These 21 T cell receptor beta chains came from one sample sequenced in a study of regulatory T cells in long-lasting Graves disease. Assembly of TCR beta libraries relied on iRepertoire HTBI primers together with Arm-PCR of CDR3 regions. MiXCR, run by TCRdb on the multiplex PCR reads, gives a single entry per CDR3 protein. This sample has almost 450,000 distinct CDR3 sequences, with roughly 15% found just once. Time point meaning: newly diagnosed GD, antithyroid drugs for less than 3 months. Extracted PBMC RNA gave rise to the TCR library. These sequences were also reported in another study, on T cells in Graves' hyperthyroidism and ophthalmopathy.

Sequencing was performed on peripheral blood mononuclear cells (PBMCs), taken at new diagnosis, from a patient treated with antithyroid drugs. These receptors came from a woman aged 30 to 39 with Graves disease.

The genes are TRBV7-9 and TRBJ2-2; no firm D call. CDR1 and CDR2 (germline): SEHNR, FQNEAQ (reference sequence). Trimming took off 5 bases at V and 6 bases at J, with 7 bases between the two ends. This CDR3 has 12 amino acids. DNA of the CDR3: TGTGCCAGCAGCCCGGTTGCCGGGGAGCTGTTTTTT. Protein sequence: CASSPVAGELFF. Complete variable domain (other parts from reference TRBV7-9 and TRBJ2-2): DTGVSQNPRHKITKRGQNVTFRCDPISEHNRLYWYRQTLGQGPEFLTYFQNEAQLEKSRLLSDRFSAERPKGSFSTLEIQRTEQGDSAMYLCASSPVAGELFFGEGSRLTVL.

The table lists this clonotype with many counts. This chain links TRBV9 with TRBJ2-7; 7 nucleotides agree with TRBD2. There are 15 residues in the CDR3. Looked up from germline, CDR1 is SGDLS and CDR2 is YYNGEE. With 1 base clipped from V and 1 base from J, the junction kept 5 bases outside the gene matches. CDR3 DNA: TGTGCCAGCAGCGTAAGCTTCGGGAGGTCCTACGAGCAGTACTTC. Amino acid sequence: CASSVSFGRSYEQYF.

This clonotype was seen a few times. The chain combines TRBV10-3 with TRBJ1-2, with 7 bases aligning to TRBD1. Germline trimming cut 6 bases from V and 3 bases from J; bases unmatched to any gene: 1. CDR3 length: 12 amino acids. The germline gives CDR1 ENHRY, CDR2 SYGVKD. The CDR3 DNA sequence: TGTGCCATCAGAACAGGGGACTATGGCTACACCTTC. Translating gives CAIRTGDYGYTF.

This clonotype showed up just a few times. This chain joins TRBV6-1 and TRBJ1-5; D ambiguous. The V gene lost 2 bases and the J gene lost 2 bases, with 13 bases spanning the gap. Germline values: CDR1 MNHNS, CDR2 SASEGT. The CDR3 covers 16 residues. The CDR3 DNA sequence: TGTGCCAGCAGTGAACTGGGCCCAGGTGGCAATCAGCCCCAGCATTTT. The encoded protein is CASSELGPGGNQPQHF.

In its sample, this clonotype was seen a few times. The chain couples TRBV19 to TRBJ1-1; D is unresolved. Germline V gene lookup returns CDR1 LNHDA and CDR2 SQIVND (reference sequence). The CDR3 is 15 residues long. Trimming took 6 bases from V and 6 from J, leaving 20 bases between them. The CDR3 DNA reads TGTGCCAGTAGCACCCCTCCTGGGGAGGTTGCTGAAGCTTTCTTT. As protein: CASSTPPGEVAEAFF. The full variable domain, in which reference TRBV19 and TRBJ1-1 provide the parts outside the CDR3, is DGGITQSPKYLFRKEGQNVTLSCEQNLNHDAMYWYRQDPGQGLRLIYYSQIVNDFQKGDIAEGYSVSREKKESFPLTVTSAQKNPTAFYLCASSTPPGEVAEAFFGQGTRLTVV.

The chain carries TRBV30 and TRBJ2-1, with TRBD2 matching 11 bases. This CDR3 is built from 19 residues. Germline V gives CDR1 GTSNPN, CDR2 SVGIG (reference sequence). The V segment lost 2 bases and the J segment 4 bases; nucleotides outside the gene matches: 16. The CDR3 loop reads CAWSKGLAASYSLYNEQFF. The DNA of the CDR3 is TGTGCCTGGAGTAAGGGACTAGCGGCTTCGTATTCTCTGTACAATGAGCAGTTCTTC.

There are a few counts of this clonotype. The chain uses TRBV19 and TRBJ2-7, with a tentative D call TRBD1 (6 bases). Trimming stripped 3 bases from V and 3 bases from J, with 12 bases between. This CDR3 contains 14 residues. The germline gives CDR1 LNHDA, CDR2 SQIVND (reference sequence). CDR3 region: CASSITGTSYEQYF. The CDR3 nucleotides read TGTGCCAGTAGTATTACCGGGACAAGCTACGAGCAGTACTTC. The complete variable domain, with remaining parts taken from reference TRBV19 and TRBJ2-7, reads DGGITQSPKYLFRKEGQNVTLSCEQNLNHDAMYWYRQDPGQGLRLIYYSQIVNDFQKGDIAEGYSVSREKKESFPLTVTSAQKNPTAFYLCASSITGTSYEQYFGPGTRLTVT.

This clonotype has more than one count but fewer than ten. The chain couples TRBV7-9 to TRBJ1-1, with D unclear. V gave up 5 bases and J gave up 7 bases, with 14 bases separating them. CDR1 is SEHNR, CDR2 FQNEAQ, per germline (reference sequence). This CDR3 has 13 residues. The CDR3 loop is CASSQSERGEAFF. Written as DNA, the CDR3 is TGTGCCAGCAGCCAGTCTGAGCGGGGTGAAGCTTTCTTT.

This clonotype has ten or more counts. This chain joins TRBV7-9 and TRBJ1-5; 7 bases line up with TRBD1. The germline V gene has CDR1 SEHNR and CDR2 FQNEAQ (reference sequence). The CDR3 covers 15 residues. Unmatched junction bases numbered 5, after V lost 1 base and J lost 5 bases. As DNA, the CDR3 is TGTGCCAGCAGCTTAGAAGGGGGCTCGGATCAGCCCCAGCATTTT. This translates into CASSLEGGSDQPQHF.

As regards this clonotype: It is likely a read error, because the conserved phenylalanine at the end of the CDR3 is missing. The chain joins TRBV7-9 to TRBJ2-7; TRBD1 agrees at 10 bases. The CDR3 length is 18 residues. V was clipped by 4 bases and J by 2 bases; unmatched bases: 14. CDR1 is SEHNR, CDR2 FQNEAQ, per germline (reference sequence). CDR3 region: CASSSDRGPSGRTYEQYL. The CDR3 DNA sequence: TGTGCCAGCAGCTCCGACAGGGGGCCTAGCGGGCGAACCTACGAGCAGTACCTC.

The V and J genes are TRBV28 and TRBJ1-6; D is uncertain. Germline loops: CDR1 MDHEN, CDR2 SYDVKM. V lost 7 bases and J lost 7, with 14 bases in between. CDR3 length: 14 amino acids. Written as DNA, the CDR3 is TGTGCCAGCATGGCGGGGTTAGGAAATTCACCCCTCCACTTT. Encoded protein: CASMAGLGNSPLHF. The full variable domain, rest sourced from reference TRBV28 and TRBJ1-6, is DVKVTQSSRYLVKRTGEKVFLECVQDMDHENMFWYRQDPGLGLRLIYFSYDVKMKEKGDIPEGYSVSREKKERFSLILESASTNQTSMYLCASMAGLGNSPLHFGNGTRLTVT.

As for this clonotype: This may come from a read error, since a much larger clone is one base off. The V and J genes are TRBV7-2 and TRBJ2-1, with 9 positions matching TRBD1. Trimming at V came to 4 bases and at J to 10 bases, leaving 14 bases not matched to a gene. Germline CDR1 is SGHTA and CDR2 is FQGNSA. The CDR3 totals 16 residues. The CDR3 spells CASSSHRDRDPYEQFF. For the CDR3, the DNA is TGTGCCAGCAGCTCACACCGGGACAGGGACCCCTACGAGCAGTTCTTC.

The rearrangement links TRBV7-9 to TRBJ1-5, with 9 bases that match TRBD1. Trimming removed 5 bases from V and 3 bases from J; junction bases left unmatched: 8. Per germline, CDR1 SEHNR and CDR2 FQNEAQ (reference sequence). The CDR3 runs to 16 residues. The CDR3: CASSPGDRVDNQPQHF. CDR3 bases: TGTGCCAGCAGCCCCGGGGACAGGGTGGACAATCAGCCCCAGCATTTT. Full variable domain (rest looked up from reference TRBV7-9 and TRBJ1-5): DTGVSQNPRHKITKRGQNVTFRCDPISEHNRLYWYRQTLGQGPEFLTYFQNEAQLEKSRLLSDRFSAERPKGSFSTLEIQRTEQGDSAMYLCASSPGDRVDNQPQHFGDGTRLSIL.

This clonotype was counted at least ten times. The rearrangement uses TRBV12-3 or TRBV12-4 and TRBJ1-1; 7 bases are a match to TRBD1. The junction had 6 bases not matched to a gene; V was cut back by 10 bases and J by 4 bases. This CDR3 spans 12 amino acids. The CDR3 reads CAIQGGGTEAFF. For the CDR3, the DNA is TGTGCCATCCAGGGGGGCGGCACTGAAGCTTTCTTT.

This clonotype was seen at least ten times. The genes are TRBV7-2 and TRBJ2-3; D might be TRBD1 (6 bases). The CDR3 spans 14 residues. The V end lost 1 base, the J end lost 5 bases, and 10 bases lay between the germline ends. Per germline, CDR1 SGHTA and CDR2 FQGNSA. The CDR3 here is CASSLVAGVDTQYF. CDR3 nucleotides: TGTGCCAGCAGCTTAGTCGCAGGGGTAGATACGCAGTATTTT.

In this sample, this clonotype turned up many times. The chain couples TRBV15 to TRBJ2-2; no clear D gene. This CDR3 spans 15 amino acids. The V end lost 5 bases, the J end lost 2 bases, and 12 bases lay between the germline ends. Looked up from germline, CDR1 is LNHNV and CDR2 is YYDKDF (reference sequence). This CDR3 reads CATSLWDVNTGELFF. The CDR3 DNA reads as TGTGCCACCAGCCTTTGGGATGTTAACACCGGGGAGCTGTTTTTT. Variable domain in full (rest from reference TRBV15 and TRBJ2-2): DAMVIQNPRYQVTQFGKPVTLSCSQTLNHNVMYWYQQKSSQAPKLLFHYYDKDFNNEADTPDNFQSRRPNTSFCFLDIRSPGLGDTAMYLCATSLWDVNTGELFFGEGSRLTVL.

This clonotype was seen a single time. The chain carries TRBV2 and TRBJ2-1; TRBD1 agrees at 10 bases. The CDR3 consists of 15 residues. V gave up 5 bases and J gave up 7 bases; unmatched junction bases: 8. Germline V CDR1 and CDR2: SNHLY, FYNNEI. As DNA, the CDR3 is TGTGCCAGCAGTTTATCCGGGACAGGGGTAAATGAGCAGTTCTTC. It translates to CASSLSGTGVNEQFF.

The V call is TRBV6-5, the J call TRBJ2-1, with D possibly matching TRBD2 (5 bases). This CDR3 spans 15 amino acids. The germline V and J ends were trimmed by 0 bases and 8 bases, with 14 bases remaining between them. CDR1 is MNHEY, CDR2 SVGAGI, per germline. In DNA, the CDR3 is TGTGCCAGCAGTTACTCCTACCAGGACTCTTATGAGCAGTTCTTC. Translating gives CASSYSYQDSYEQFF.

The genes are TRBV20-1 and TRBJ2-4; D is unclear. The V end was cut by 2 bases, the J end by 11 bases, with 7 bases between. The CDR3 covers 10 residues. Germline V gene sequence: CDR1 DFQATT, CDR2 SNEGSKA (reference sequence). CDR3 loop: CSARKGFQYF. The CDR3 DNA is TGCAGTGCTAGAAAGGGCTTTCAGTACTTC.

Many counts were recorded for this clonotype. The CDR3: CASALTPEGDTQYF. CDR3 DNA sequence: TGTGCCAGCGCGCTGACCCCCGAAGGCGATACGCAGTATTTT. This rearrangement joins TRBV27 to TRBJ2-3; D is uncertain. Germline lookup yields CDR1 MNHEY and CDR2 SMNVEV (reference sequence). Trimming removed 8 bases from V and 6 bases from J, with 18 bases in between. CDR3 size: 14 residues.

A remark on this clonotype: This may arise from a read error, as a much more abundant clone is one base away. This rearrangement joins TRBV28 to TRBJ2-7, with 13 bases aligning to TRBD2. V was pared by 6 bases and J by 7 bases, with 9 bases of the junction left unmatched. Germline V CDR1 and CDR2: MDHEN, SYDVKM. There are 15 residues in the CDR3. The CDR3 protein is CASSHRTSGSYEQYF. Here the CDR3 DNA reads TGTGCCAGCAGCCACAGGACTAGCGGGAGTTATGAGCAGTACTTC.